One sample yielded the 27 T cell receptor beta chains listed below, sequenced in a study of CD8 T cells in Susac syndrome. Random hexamers primed reverse transcription of about 0.5 to 1 ug RNA. TCRdb processed the immunoSEQ multiplex PCR reads anew with MiXCR; each CDR3 protein has one entry. The table shows tens of thousands of distinct CDR3 sequences, with just under 95% occurring only once. Sequencing was done on a sample of CD8+ T cells from PBMCs. These TCRs come from a human donor with multiple sclerosis.

The V and J genes are TRBV12-3 or TRBV12-4 and TRBJ1-1; 7 nucleotides agree with TRBD1. This CDR3 has 13 residues. Losses at the gene ends were 10 bases for V and 4 bases for J; bases not matched to a gene: 9. The CDR3, as DNA: TGTGCCACCCGGGACAGCTCGGCCACTGAAGCTTTCTTT. Amino acids: CATRDSSATEAFF.

The V gene is TRBV29-1, the J gene TRBJ1-2, with 7 bases that match TRBD1. Germline values: CDR1 SQVTM, CDR2 ANQGSEA. J lost 4 bases, V lost 4 bases, and 3 bases had no gene match. This CDR3 comprises 12 residues. DNA of the CDR3: TGCAGCGTTGGAGGGGGCGGCTATGGCTACACCTTC. Protein: CSVGGGGYGYTF. The full variable domain, with the rest looked up from reference TRBV29-1 and TRBJ1-2, is SAVISQKPSRDICQRGTSLTIQCQVDSQVTMMFWYRQQPGQSLTLIATANQGSEATYESGFVIDKFPISRPNLTFSTLTVSNMSPEDSSIYLCSVGGGGYGYTFGSGTRLTVV.

The genes are TRBV27 and TRBJ2-7, with D perhaps matching TRBD1 (6 bases). V shed 3 bases and J shed 6 bases, with 15 bases lying between them. The CDR3 consists of 14 residues. Germline V gene sequence: CDR1 MNHEY, CDR2 SMNVEV (reference sequence). The chain's CDR3 is CASSLWNRAGEQYF. CDR3 DNA sequence: TGTGCCAGCAGTTTGTGGAACAGGGCGGGCGAGCAGTACTTC.

This clonotype was picked up one time. The CDR3 sequence: CAWSVFGTGDRDTQYF. The CDR3 bases are TGTGCCTGGAGTGTCTTTGGGACAGGGGACCGGGATACGCAGTATTTT. The chain uses TRBV30 and TRBJ2-3, with TRBD1 identical over 10 bases. The CDR3 length is 16 residues. The trim removed 0 bases at V and 6 bases at J, leaving 9 bases unmatched. CDR1 and CDR2 (germline): GTSNPN, SVGIG (reference sequence).

V gene TRBV12-5 combines with J gene TRBJ2-1, with D possibly matching TRBD2 (6 bases). The CDR3 is 15 amino acids. Trimming removed 3 bases from V and 2 bases from J, with 11 bases in between. CDR1 LGHNT and CDR2 FRNRAP come from the germline V gene. The CDR3 protein is CASGLGGIPYNEQFF. The CDR3 nucleotides are TGTGCTAGTGGTTTAGGCGGGATCCCCTACAATGAGCAGTTCTTC.

This clonotype occurred once. The rearrangement links TRBV6-2 or TRBV6-3 to TRBJ1-4, with D unclear. This CDR3 region has 13 residues. V was clipped by 8 bases and J by 0 bases, with 7 bases between them. CDR1 is MNHEY, CDR2 SVGEGT, per germline. The CDR3 loop is CASGGTTNEKLFF. The CDR3 DNA sequence: TGTGCCAGCGGCGGGACAACTAATGAAAAACTGTTTTTT.

The V gene is TRBV5-1, the J gene TRBJ2-1, with D possibly being TRBD2 (5 bases). V was shortened by 4 bases and J by 0 bases, with 23 bases between the two germline ends. Germline loops: CDR1 SGHRS, CDR2 YFSETQ. This CDR3 is 19 amino acids long. Here the CDR3 reads CASSLAPGMAPSSYNEQFF. In nucleotides, the CDR3 is TGCGCCAGCAGCCTCGCCCCGGGGATGGCGCCGAGCTCCTACAATGAGCAGTTCTTC.

The J gene is TRBJ1-2, the V gene TRBV19; TRBD1 is a possible D gene (5 bases). The germline V gene has CDR1 LNHDA and CDR2 SQIVND (reference sequence). The V gene lost 8 bases and the J gene lost 7 bases, with 11 bases spanning the gap. CDR3 length: 11 residues. The CDR3 is CASGGVFGYTF. In DNA form, the CDR3 reads TGTGCCAGTGGGGGGGTGTTTGGCTACACCTTC.

The genes are TRBV24-1 and TRBJ2-7; the match to TRBD1 covers 8 bases. This CDR3 region has 16 residues. The ends lost 1 base at V and 6 bases at J; junction bases unmatched: 10. Per germline, CDR1 KGHDR and CDR2 SFDVKD. CDR3 DNA: TGTGCCACCAGTGATTTAAACAGGGGGTCGGCTGGCGAGCAGTACTTC. Amino acids: CATSDLNRGSAGEQYF.

This rearrangement joins TRBV5-6 to TRBJ2-5; 11 nucleotides agree with TRBD2. The CDR3 runs 15 residues. Unmatched junction bases numbered 6, after V lost 3 bases and J lost 5 bases. Germline CDR1 and CDR2: SGHDT and YYEEEE. DNA of the CDR3: TGTGCCAGCAGCTACGTAGCGGGAGGGGGGGAGACCCAGTACTTC. Protein: CASSYVAGGGETQYF. The entire variable domain, with the rest obtained from reference TRBV5-6 and TRBJ2-5, is as follows: DAGVTQSPTHLIKTRGQQVTLRCSPKSGHDTVSWYQQALGQGPQFIFQYYEEEERQRGNFPDRFSGHQFPNYSSELNVNALLLGDSALYLCASSYVAGGGETQYFGPGTRLLVL.

The chain is built from TRBV6-1 and TRBJ2-5; 8 positions agree with TRBD2. CDR3 size: 15 residues. Germline CDR1 MNHNS, CDR2 SASEGT. Losses at the gene ends were 2 bases for V and 5 bases for J; bases not matched to a gene: 7. As DNA, the CDR3 is TGTGCCAGCAGTGAACACGGGGGGGCCTTGGAGACCCAGTACTTC. Protein sequence: CASSEHGGALETQYF.

The chain couples TRBV29-1 to TRBJ1-1; 9 positions match TRBD1. V lost 6 bases and J lost 2; bases outside the gene matches: 7. There are 14 residues in the CDR3. CDR1 and CDR2 (germline): SQVTM, ANQGSEA. The CDR3 nucleotides read TGCAGCGTGGGGGGGACAGGGAAAAACACTGAAGCTTTCTTT. Its translation is CSVGGTGKNTEAFF.

The chain recombines TRBV6-1 with TRBJ2-3; no firm D call. Germline V lookup: CDR1 MNHNS, CDR2 SASEGT. Trimming stripped 8 bases from V and 2 bases from J, with 11 bases between. This CDR3 comprises 13 residues. The CDR3 here is CASRSRLTDTQYF. The CDR3 DNA reads as TGTGCCAGCCGGAGCCGCCTCACAGATACGCAGTATTTT.

The chain employs TRBV28 and TRBJ2-2; D gene uncertain. This CDR3 spans 14 amino acids. V dropped 5 bases and J dropped 5 bases, with 12 bases sitting between them. In germline, CDR1 is MDHEN, CDR2 SYDVKM. The CDR3 region has the DNA TGTGCCAGCAGTCCCCTTGCCCTTACCGGGGAGCTGTTTTTT. This codes for CASSPLALTGELFF.

CDR3 coding DNA: TGTGCCTGGAGTGTTAGTAGGAACAATGAGCAGTTCTTC. As protein: CAWSVSRNNEQFF. The genes are TRBV30 and TRBJ2-1, with no clear D. Germline V gene data show CDR1 as GTSNPN and CDR2 as SVGIG (reference sequence). Trimming removed 0 bases at V and 5 bases at J, with 8 bases between. This CDR3 is 13 amino acids long.

The chain couples TRBV12-5 to TRBJ1-5, with D possibly TRBD1 on 6 matching bases. This CDR3 region has 16 residues. Germline-derived CDR1 and CDR2 are LGHNT and FRNRAP. V lost 2 bases to trimming and J lost 6 bases, with 17 bases between them. The CDR3 DNA reads as TGTGCTAGTGGTTTGCCAACAGGGAGGGGTGGTCAGCCCCAGCATTTT. It encodes CASGLPTGRGGQPQHF.

The rearrangement links TRBV19 to TRBJ1-2; D uncertain. The CDR3 is 12 residues long. V was trimmed by 3 bases and J by 6 bases, leaving 8 bases between them. CDR1 and CDR2 from the germline V gene are LNHDA and SQIVND (reference sequence). The chain's CDR3 is CASSIPSDGYTF. CDR3 in DNA: TGTGCCAGTAGTATCCCCTCCGATGGCTACACCTTC.

The rearrangement links TRBV28 to TRBJ2-7; TRBD2 is a possible D gene (6 bases). V lost 2 bases, J lost 11 bases, and 10 bases lay in between. The CDR3 runs to 11 residues. CDR1 is MDHEN, CDR2 SYDVKM, per germline. CDR3 residues: CASSLGGDKYF. CDR3 bases: TGTGCCAGCAGTTTAGGAGGGGATAAGTACTTC. Filled out from reference TRBV28 and TRBJ2-7, the complete variable domain reads DVKVTQSSRYLVKRTGEKVFLECVQDMDHENMFWYRQDPGLGLRLIYFSYDVKMKEKGDIPEGYSVSREKKERFSLILESASTNQTSMYLCASSLGGDKYFGPGTRLTVT.

The chain is built from TRBV2 and TRBJ2-7; no clear D. V lost 5 bases and J 3 bases, leaving 11 bases between the germline ends. Germline values: CDR1 SNHLY, CDR2 FYNNEI. This CDR3 comprises 13 residues. CDR3 DNA: TGTGCCAGCAGTCTTAACCCCCTCTACGAGCAGTACTTC. It codes for CASSLNPLYEQYF.

The chain's CDR3 is CASSPRERWDEQYF. As DNA, the CDR3 is TGTGCCAGTAGTCCCAGGGAGCGATGGGACGAGCAGTACTTC. The V and J genes are TRBV19 and TRBJ2-7; D assignment may be TRBD1 or TRBD2 (5 bases each). Trimming shortened V by 5 bases and J by 5 bases, and 16 bases separated the two germline ends. The CDR3 extends over 14 amino acids. Per germline, CDR1 LNHDA and CDR2 SQIVND (reference sequence). The full variable domain, completed using reference TRBV19 and TRBJ2-7, is DGGITQSPKYLFRKEGQNVTLSCEQNLNHDAMYWYRQDPGQGLRLIYYSQIVNDFQKGDIAEGYSVSREKKESFPLTVTSAQKNPTAFYLCASSPRERWDEQYFGPGTRLTVT.

The chain joins TRBV6-1 to TRBJ2-1; 8 positions match TRBD2. Germline CDR1 MNHNS, CDR2 SASEGT. V shed 5 bases, J shed 2 bases, and the junction held 2 bases outside the gene matches. The CDR3 has 14 residues. CDR3 in DNA: TGTGCCAGCAGTACTAGCGGTGCCTACAATGAGCAGTTCTTC. This translates into CASSTSGAYNEQFF.

J is TRBJ2-5 and V is TRBV3-1; 10 bases are shared with TRBD2. Germline trimming cut 4 bases from V and 5 bases from J; bases unmatched to any gene: 16. The length of the CDR3 is 18 residues. Germline CDR1 and CDR2: LGHDT and YNNKEL (reference sequence). Here the CDR3 DNA reads TGTGCCAGCAGCCTCCGAGGCCTAGCGGGAGCGGTGGGGGAGACCCAGTACTTC. This encodes CASSLRGLAGAVGETQYF.

This chain links TRBV27 with TRBJ1-3; no firm D call. Germline V lookup: CDR1 MNHEY, CDR2 SMNVEV (reference sequence). The CDR3 sequence is 15 residues long. V lost 6 bases and J 0 bases, leaving 12 bases between the germline ends. DNA for the CDR3: TGTGCCAGCAGACCGGGAGGGAGCTCTGGAAACACCATATATTTT. This codes for CASRPGGSSGNTIYF.

The chain carries TRBV30 and TRBJ2-5; the D gene could be TRBD1 or TRBD2 (5 bases each). The germline V and J ends were trimmed by 3 bases and 5 bases, with 22 bases remaining between them. This CDR3 has 16 residues. Looked up from germline, CDR1 is GTSNPN and CDR2 is SVGIG (reference sequence). CDR3 region: CAWREPGRKIRETQYF. The CDR3 region has the DNA TGTGCCTGGAGGGAACCGGGACGCAAGATAAGGGAGACCCAGTACTTC. The whole variable domain, remainder taken from reference TRBV30 and TRBJ2-5, is SQTIHQWPATLVQPVGSPLSLECTVEGTSNPNLYWYRQAAGRGLQLLFYSVGIGQISSEVPQNLSASRPQDRQFILSSKKLLLSDSGFYLCAWREPGRKIRETQYFGPGTRLLVL.

The chain recombines TRBV4-1 with TRBJ2-5, with D unresolved. The CDR3 extends over 14 amino acids. Trimming stripped 1 base from V and 1 base from J, with 7 bases between. Per the germline V gene, CDR1 is MGHRA and CDR2 is YSYEKL. The chain's CDR3 is CASSQGPTQETQYF. In DNA form, the CDR3 reads TGCGCCAGCAGCCAAGGGCCGACCCAAGAGACCCAGTACTTC.

The gene calls are TRBV20-1 and TRBJ2-1; the match to TRBD2 covers 14 bases. Germline V gene sequence: CDR1 DFQATT, CDR2 SNEGSKA (reference sequence). After removal of 4 bases from V and 1 base from J, the junction contained 3 bases not matched to a gene. The CDR3 covers 16 residues. The CDR3 sequence is CSATGLAGESYNEQFF. CDR3 bases: TGCAGTGCTACGGGACTAGCGGGAGAATCCTACAATGAGCAGTTCTTC.

This clonotype was detected once. The rearrangement links TRBV29-1 to TRBJ2-7; D not resolved. Germline CDR1 reads SQVTM; CDR2 reads ANQGSEA. The CDR3 is 13 residues long. Between the trimmed V and J ends, which lost 5 bases and 0 bases, there was a span of 11 bases. This CDR3 reads CSVLEESSYEQYF. The CDR3 DNA is TGCAGCGTTCTTGAGGAGAGCTCCTACGAGCAGTACTTC.